Following are 32 T cell receptor beta chains from one sample sequenced in a study of T cell responses to AZD1222 COVID-19 vaccine. Profiled with immunoSEQ multiplex PCR; TCRdb holds only in-frame clones, not every one. The sample holds around 100,000 clones, 87% seen once. The source was peripheral blood, collected 28 days after the second AZD1222 dose. The receptors here all came from an adult who received the AZD1222 COVID-19 vaccine.

This clone was recorded only once. The chain is built from TRBV18 and TRBJ1-6; the match to TRBD1 covers 9 bases. The V segment lost 4 bases and the J segment 7 bases; nucleotides outside the gene matches: 8. Germline V gene lookup returns CDR1 KGHSH and CDR2 LQKENI. The CDR3 extends over 16 amino acids. This CDR3 reads CASSLSRDRVNSPLHF. The CDR3, as DNA: TGTGCCAGCTCACTGAGCCGGGACAGGGTGAATTCACCCCTCCACTTT.

The genes are TRBV6-4 and TRBJ1-2; possible D gene TRBD1, 6 bases. Germline V gives CDR1 MRHNA, CDR2 SNTAGT. With 7 bases removed from V and 2 bases from J, the gap between germline ends came to 11 bases. The CDR3 has 13 amino acids. The CDR3 DNA is TGTGCCAGCATACCAGGGGACAACTATGGCTACACCTTC. Amino acids: CASIPGDNYGYTF.

The rearrangement joins TRBV7-9 to TRBJ2-7, with 8 bases identical to TRBD1. J gave up 6 bases and V 1 base, and 5 bases lay outside the gene matches. The CDR3 is 14 amino acids. From germline, CDR1 is SEHNR and CDR2 FQNEAQ (reference sequence). This CDR3 reads CASSLGTGYGEQYF. The CDR3 DNA reads as TGTGCCAGCAGCTTAGGGACAGGGTACGGCGAGCAGTACTTC.

The chain is built from TRBV28 and TRBJ2-3; 8 positions agree with TRBD1. This CDR3 is 15 amino acids long. V dropped 6 bases and J dropped 5; count of bases not matched to a gene: 10. Germline V gene lookup returns CDR1 MDHEN and CDR2 SYDVKM. The CDR3 loop reads CASSSGGAERDTQYF. CDR3 coding DNA: TGTGCCAGCAGCTCAGGGGGCGCAGAGAGAGATACGCAGTATTTT.

This chain links TRBV7-3 with TRBJ2-5, with TRBD2 identical over 7 bases. The ends lost 2 bases at V and 4 bases at J; junction bases unmatched: 4. CDR1 is SGHTA and CDR2 is FQGTGA in the germline V gene. The CDR3 consists of 14 residues. For the CDR3, the DNA is TGTGCCAGCAGCTTAGGTAGCGGGTTAGAGACCCAGTACTTC. Protein sequence: CASSLGSGLETQYF.

This chain connects TRBV15 to TRBJ2-6; maybe TRBD1 (6 bases). Trimming left V 0 bases short and J 4 bases short, with 16 bases between. Germline values: CDR1 LNHNV, CDR2 YYDKDF (reference sequence). The CDR3 is made up of 18 amino acids. Written as DNA, the CDR3 is TGTGCCACCAGCAGAGATCCCAATAGAGGGACAGGGGCCAACGTCCTGACTTTC. Amino acid sequence: CATSRDPNRGTGANVLTF.

The chain employs TRBV2 and TRBJ1-1; no reliable D call. Trimming removed 4 bases at V and 2 bases at J, with 8 bases between. Germline CDR1 is SNHLY and CDR2 is FYNNEI. CDR3 size: 13 residues. The CDR3 sequence is CASSVDVNTEAFF. CDR3 nucleotide sequence: TGTGCCAGCAGTGTAGATGTAAACACTGAAGCTTTCTTT.

This chain links TRBV4-3 with TRBJ2-3; a weak D match, TRBD2 (6 bases). With 3 bases removed from V and 4 bases from J, the gap between germline ends came to 17 bases. The CDR3 is 16 residues long. Germline CDR1 is LGHNA and CDR2 is YSLEER. The DNA of the CDR3 is TGCGCCAGCAGCCACCGGGACTCGCTCAGCCCAGATACGCAGTATTTT. Protein sequence: CASSHRDSLSPDTQYF.

The gene calls are TRBV7-9 and TRBJ2-1, with D unclear. The CDR3 extends over 14 amino acids. Germline values: CDR1 SEHNR, CDR2 FQNEAQ (reference sequence). V was trimmed by 1 base and J by 6 bases, leaving 10 bases between them. CDR3 nucleotides: TGTGCCAGCAGCTTAGAGGGTACAGCCAATGAGCAGTTCTTC. The encoded protein is CASSLEGTANEQFF.

The rearrangement links TRBV12-3 or TRBV12-4 to TRBJ2-7; D remains unclear. This CDR3 comprises 12 residues. The ends were cut back, 5 bases at V and 2 bases at J, with 7 bases in the middle. The CDR3 loop is CASSRQPYEQYF. CDR3 nucleotides: TGTGCCAGCAGTCGACAACCCTACGAGCAGTACTTC.

The J gene is TRBJ1-2, the V gene TRBV5-1; D is unresolved. In germline, CDR1 is SGHRS, CDR2 YFSETQ. V lost 0 bases and J lost 0, with 9 bases in between. The CDR3 covers 15 residues. This CDR3 reads CASSLDGKANYGYTF. CDR3 coding DNA: TGCGCCAGCAGCTTGGATGGCAAAGCTAACTATGGCTACACCTTC.

The chain carries TRBV7-9 and TRBJ1-5, with unresolved D. Germline V gene lookup returns CDR1 SEHNR and CDR2 FQNEAQ (reference sequence). The germline V and J ends were trimmed by 5 bases and 5 bases, with 7 bases remaining between them. This CDR3 comprises 12 residues. As DNA, the CDR3 is TGTGCCAGCAGCCCTTTTGATCAGCCCCAGCATTTT. Its protein is CASSPFDQPQHF.

Only a few counts were recorded for this clone. The chain has TRBV6-6 and TRBJ2-7; 11 positions agree with TRBD2. The CDR3 sequence is 14 residues long. V lost 4 bases and J lost 3; bases outside the gene matches: 2. Germline V gives CDR1 MNHNY, CDR2 SVGAGI (reference sequence). Written as DNA, the CDR3 is TGTGCCAGCAGTTTCGGGACTAGCGGCTACGAGCAGTACTTC. Its protein product is CASSFGTSGYEQYF.

This rearrangement joins TRBV3-1 (or the pseudogene TRBV3-2) to TRBJ1-2; D is possibly TRBD1 (5 bases). This CDR3 has 13 residues. CDR1 and CDR2 (germline): LGHDT, YNNKEL (reference sequence). The V gene lost 1 base and the J gene lost 13 bases, with 16 bases spanning the gap. The CDR3: CASSQAQGIPSTF. CDR3 DNA: TGTGCCAGCAGCCAAGCCCAGGGCATCCCCTCCACCTTC.

This clone was detected once. The chain combines TRBV27 with TRBJ1-1, with 9 positions matching TRBD1. The CDR3 consists of 18 residues. Per the germline V gene, CDR1 is MNHEY and CDR2 is SMNVEV (reference sequence). With 1 base clipped from V and 5 bases from J, the junction kept 14 bases outside the gene matches. The CDR3 DNA is TGTGCCAGCAGTTTATTCGCCCCGTCAGGGACAGGGAAGACTGAAGCTTTCTTT. Encoded protein: CASSLFAPSGTGKTEAFF.

V is TRBV6-5 and J is TRBJ1-1; D might be TRBD1 (6 bases). The CDR3 length is 13 residues. Trimming removed 6 bases from V and 1 base from J, with 9 bases in between. The germline gives CDR1 MNHEY, CDR2 SVGAGI. The CDR3 sequence: CASSQTGNTEAFF. CDR3 nucleotides: TGTGCCAGCAGCCAGACAGGGAACACTGAAGCTTTCTTT.

This clone occurred once. The chain links TRBV6-5 to TRBJ1-2, with 9 bases identical to TRBD1. The CDR3 runs to 15 residues. In germline, CDR1 is MNHEY, CDR2 SVGAGI. The trim removed 7 bases at V and 7 bases at J, leaving 13 bases unmatched. CDR3 bases: TGTGCCAGCAATCTAAAAGGGACAGGGATCGGTGGCTACACCTTC. Amino acid sequence: CASNLKGTGIGGYTF.

The chain couples TRBV11-2 to TRBJ1-1; D is unclear. CDR1 and CDR2 from the germline V gene are SGHAT and FQNNGV. The CDR3 has 11 residues. Between the trimmed V and J ends, which lost 4 bases and 5 bases, there was a span of 5 bases. CDR3: CASSSSTEAFF. As DNA, the CDR3 is TGTGCCAGCAGCTCAAGTACTGAAGCTTTCTTT.

V usage is TRBV18 and J usage is TRBJ1-1; possibly TRBD1 for D (5 bases). Germline V gene sequence: CDR1 KGHSH, CDR2 LQKENI. Trimming shortened V by 3 bases and J by 1 base, and 15 bases separated the two germline ends. This CDR3 is 16 amino acids long. The CDR3 protein is CASSPRQRGENTEAFF. The CDR3 DNA reads TGTGCCAGCTCACCCAGACAGCGGGGGGAGAACACTGAAGCTTTCTTT.

The J gene is TRBJ2-7, the V gene TRBV28; 9 bases align to TRBD2. CDR1 MDHEN and CDR2 SYDVKM come from the germline V gene. This CDR3 has 17 residues. J gave up 5 bases and V 6 bases, and 17 bases lay outside the gene matches. The CDR3 loop reads CASRLAGEGVPGDEQYF. CDR3 coding DNA: TGTGCCAGCAGGTTAGCGGGAGAGGGGGTTCCGGGTGACGAGCAGTACTTC.

The J gene is TRBJ2-3, the V gene TRBV7-3, with a tentative D call TRBD1 (6 bases). Germline loops: CDR1 SGHTA, CDR2 FQGTGA. This CDR3 contains 16 residues. The germline V and J ends were trimmed by 6 bases and 0 bases, with 16 bases remaining between them. In nucleotides, the CDR3 is TGTGCCAGCAGGACTAACAGGGCTTCTAGCACAGATACGCAGTATTTT. Residues: CASRTNRASSTDTQYF.

This clone was recorded only once. The gene calls are TRBV2 and TRBJ1-5, with 9 bases identical to TRBD1. CDR1 is SNHLY and CDR2 is FYNNEI in the germline V gene. With 5 bases clipped from V and 4 bases from J, the junction kept 3 bases outside the gene matches. The CDR3 runs to 14 residues. CDR3 residues: CASSSGQGNQPQHF. The CDR3, as DNA: TGTGCCAGCAGTTCGGGACAGGGTAATCAGCCCCAGCATTTT. Complete variable domain (other parts from reference TRBV2 and TRBJ1-5): EPEVTQTPSHQVTQMGQEVILRCVPISNHLYFYWYRQILGQKVEFLVSFYNNEISEKSEIFDDQFSVERPDGSNFTLKIRSTKLEDSAMYFCASSSGQGNQPQHFGDGTRLSIL.

V and J are TRBV13 and TRBJ2-1; TRBD2 might be the D (6 bases). Germline V gene lookup returns CDR1 PRHDT and CDR2 FYEKMQ (reference sequence). The CDR3 is 14 amino acids. V gave up 5 bases and J gave up 1 base, with 9 bases separating them. The CDR3: CASSPSASYNEQFF. The DNA for the CDR3 is TGTGCCAGCAGCCCTAGCGCATCCTACAATGAGCAGTTCTTC. The full variable domain, its missing parts supplied by reference TRBV13 and TRBJ2-1, is AAGVIQSPRHLIKEKRETATLKCYPIPRHDTVYWYQQGPGQDPQFLISFYEKMQSDKGSIPDRFSAQQFSDYHSELNMSSLELGDSALYFCASSPSASYNEQFFGPGTRLTVL.

The DNA for the CDR3 is TGTGCCAGCAGTTCAGCGGGAGACGGGAATGAGCAGTTCTTC. Protein sequence: CASSSAGDGNEQFF. V gene TRBV27 combines with J gene TRBJ2-1, with 8 bases that match TRBD2. CDR3 length: 14 amino acids. V lost 4 bases to trimming and J lost 7 bases; unmatched junction nucleotides: 6. The germline CDR1 and CDR2 sequences are MNHEY and SMNVEV (reference sequence).

This clone was detected once. The V gene is TRBV5-1, the J gene TRBJ1-4, with D uncertain. Trimming cost V 5 bases and J 6 bases, with 11 bases left between them. The CDR3 contains 13 residues. Germline-derived CDR1 and CDR2 are SGHRS and YFSETQ. CDR3 sequence (DNA): TGCGCCAGCAGTTTTTCAGGCTATGAAAAACTGTTTTTT. Residues: CASSFSGYEKLFF.

V gene TRBV30 combines with J gene TRBJ1-6; a possible D gene is TRBD1 (6 bases). CDR3 length: 14 residues. Trimming took 4 bases from V and 5 from J, leaving 12 bases between them. Germline CDR1 GTSNPN, CDR2 SVGIG (reference sequence). The CDR3 loop is CAWTRGGHNSPLHF. The CDR3 DNA reads TGTGCCTGGACGAGGGGGGGCCATAATTCACCCCTCCACTTT. The full variable domain, completed using reference TRBV30 and TRBJ1-6, is SQTIHQWPATLVQPVGSPLSLECTVEGTSNPNLYWYRQAAGRGLQLLFYSVGIGQISSEVPQNLSASRPQDRQFILSSKKLLLSDSGFYLCAWTRGGHNSPLHFGNGTRLTVT.

The chain couples TRBV30 to TRBJ1-4, with D uncertain. In germline, CDR1 is GTSNPN, CDR2 SVGIG (reference sequence). This CDR3 region has 11 residues. V lost 5 bases to trimming and J lost 1 base, with 2 bases between them. Here the CDR3 reads CAWQTNEKLFF. The CDR3 region has the DNA TGTGCCTGGCAAACTAATGAAAAACTGTTTTTT.

This chain uses TRBV5-8 with TRBJ2-7; the match to TRBD1 covers 10 bases. The CDR3 contains 14 residues. The J segment lost 6 bases and the V segment lost 2 bases, leaving 5 bases of the junction unmatched. The germline gives CDR1 SGHTS, CDR2 YDEGEE. The CDR3: CASSFLGQGREQYF. The CDR3 DNA is TGTGCCAGCAGCTTTTTGGGACAGGGGCGCGAGCAGTACTTC.

The chain links TRBV3-1 (or the pseudogene TRBV3-2) to TRBJ1-6; no firm D call. Germline assignment: CDR1 LGHDT and CDR2 YNNKEL (reference sequence). This CDR3 has 16 amino acids. Trimming shortened V by 1 base and J by 0 bases, and 7 bases separated the two germline ends. The CDR3 loop reads CASSQAQSSYNSPLHF. The CDR3, as DNA: TGTGCCAGCAGCCAAGCGCAGAGCTCCTATAATTCACCCCTCCACTTT.

The chain recombines TRBV6-5 with TRBJ2-1, with TRBD2 matching over 7 bases. CDR3 length equals 16 residues. The trim removed 2 bases at V and 9 bases at J, leaving 13 bases unmatched. CDR1 and CDR2 (germline): MNHEY, SVGAGI. The CDR3 nucleotides read TGTGCCAGCAGTTACGCCGGGACTAATTTCCCCAGTGAGCAGTTCTTC. This codes for CASSYAGTNFPSEQFF.

This chain links TRBV28 with TRBJ2-7; 10 bases align to TRBD1. CDR1 and CDR2 from the germline V gene are MDHEN and SYDVKM. V shed 7 bases and J 2 bases; nucleotides not matched to a gene: 2. The CDR3 has 13 amino acids. For the CDR3, the DNA is TGTGCCAGCATGGGGACAGGGGCCTACGAGCAGTACTTC. Protein sequence: CASMGTGAYEQYF.

The chain has TRBV24-1 and TRBJ2-1; 11 nucleotides agree with TRBD2. This CDR3 is 14 amino acids long. Germline lookup yields CDR1 KGHDR and CDR2 SFDVKD. V was clipped by 11 bases and J by 5 bases; unmatched bases: 7. This chain's CDR3 is CASRGTSGNNEQFF. CDR3 in DNA: TGTGCCAGTCGCGGGACTAGCGGAAACAATGAGCAGTTCTTC.